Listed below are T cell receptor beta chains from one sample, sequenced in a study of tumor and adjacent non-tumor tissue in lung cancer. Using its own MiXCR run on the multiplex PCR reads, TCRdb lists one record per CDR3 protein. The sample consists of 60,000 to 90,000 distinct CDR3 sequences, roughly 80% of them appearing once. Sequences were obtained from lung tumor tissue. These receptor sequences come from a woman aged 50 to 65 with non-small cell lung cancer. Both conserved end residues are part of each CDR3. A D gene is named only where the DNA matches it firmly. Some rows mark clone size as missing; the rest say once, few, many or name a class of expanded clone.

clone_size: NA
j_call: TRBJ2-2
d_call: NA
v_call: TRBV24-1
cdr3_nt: TGTGCCACCCGTGATTTCAGGGACACTGGGGAGCTGTTTTTT
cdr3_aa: CATRDFRDTGELFF

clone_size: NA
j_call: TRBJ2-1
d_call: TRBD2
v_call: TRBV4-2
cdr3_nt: TGTGTCAGCAGCCAAGAGGCGGGAGACCCCTACAATGAGCACTTCTTC
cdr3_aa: CVSSQEAGDPYNEHFF

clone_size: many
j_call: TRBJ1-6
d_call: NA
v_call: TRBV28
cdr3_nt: TGTGCCAGCAGTTCCTCCGCGAGGGTGAATTCACCCCTCCACTTT
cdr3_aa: CASSSSARVNSPLHF

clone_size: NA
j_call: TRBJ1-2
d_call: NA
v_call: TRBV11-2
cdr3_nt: TGTGCCAGCAGCCTAAGGGTAGAGGACGGCTACACCTTC
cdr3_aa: CASSLRVEDGYTF

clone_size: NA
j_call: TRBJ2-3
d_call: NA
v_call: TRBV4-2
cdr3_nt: TGTGCCAGCAGCCTAGAGGGACCCGATACGCAGTATTTT
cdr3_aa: CASSLEGPDTQYF

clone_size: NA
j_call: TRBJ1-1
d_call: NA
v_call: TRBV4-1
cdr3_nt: TGCACCAGCAGCCCGCCAGGGATGACGAACACAGAAGCTTTCTTT
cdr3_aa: CTSSPPGMTNTEAFF

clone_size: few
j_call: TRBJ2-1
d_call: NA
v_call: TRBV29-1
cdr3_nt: TGCGGCGTTCTGAGTGGGAGAAACAATGAGCAGTTCTTC
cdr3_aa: CGVLSGRNNEQFF

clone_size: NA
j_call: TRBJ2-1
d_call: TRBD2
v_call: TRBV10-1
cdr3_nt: TGCGCCTGCACTGGATCCGGGACTAGCGGGAGTAATGAGCAGTTCTTC
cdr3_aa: CACTGSGTSGSNEQFF

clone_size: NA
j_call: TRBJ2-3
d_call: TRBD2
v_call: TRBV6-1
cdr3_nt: TGTGCCAGCTGTGAAATACCGTGGGAGAGCGGGAGACCAAGCACAGATACGCAGTATTTT
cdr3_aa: CASCEIPWESGRPSTDTQYF

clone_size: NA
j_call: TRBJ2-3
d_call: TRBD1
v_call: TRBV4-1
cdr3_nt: TGCACCAGCAGACAGCGGACAGGGGCAGATACGCAGTATTTT
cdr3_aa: CTSRQRTGADTQYF

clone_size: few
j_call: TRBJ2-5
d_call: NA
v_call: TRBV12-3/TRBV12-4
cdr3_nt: TGTGCCAGCAGTTTACAGGGAGGCGAGACCCAGTACTTC
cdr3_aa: CASSLQGGETQYF

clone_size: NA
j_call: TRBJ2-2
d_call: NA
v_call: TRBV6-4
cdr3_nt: TGTGCCAGCACTGAGGGGAACACCGGGGAGCTGTTTTTT
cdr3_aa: CASTEGNTGELFF

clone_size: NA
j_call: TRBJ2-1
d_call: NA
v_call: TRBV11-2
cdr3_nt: TGTACCAGTAGCTCGACTGTCTACGATGAGCAGTTCTTC
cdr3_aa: CTSSSTVYDEQFF

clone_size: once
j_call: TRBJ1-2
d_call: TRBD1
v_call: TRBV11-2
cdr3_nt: TGTGCCAGCAGCTTAGGTCAGGGGGTGGACGGTGGCTACACCTTC
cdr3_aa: CASSLGQGVDGGYTF

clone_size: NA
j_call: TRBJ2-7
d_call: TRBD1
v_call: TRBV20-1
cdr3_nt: TGCAGTGGCACGACAGGGTACGAGCAGAATTTC
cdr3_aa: CSGTTGYEQNF

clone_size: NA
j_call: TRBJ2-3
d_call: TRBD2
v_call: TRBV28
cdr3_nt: TGTGCCAGCAGTCTAGGGGTAGCGGGATTGGGGTGTACGCAGTATTTT
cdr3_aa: CASSLGVAGLGCTQYF

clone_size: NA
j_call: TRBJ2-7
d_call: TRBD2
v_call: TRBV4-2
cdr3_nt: TGTGTCAACAGCCAAGTGGGACTAGATTACGAGCAGTACTTC
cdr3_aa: CVNSQVGLDYEQYF

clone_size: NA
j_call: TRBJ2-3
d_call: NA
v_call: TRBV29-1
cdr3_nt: TGCAACGTTGCACCAAGGATCCCAGATACGCAGTCTTTT
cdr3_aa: CNVAPRIPDTQSF

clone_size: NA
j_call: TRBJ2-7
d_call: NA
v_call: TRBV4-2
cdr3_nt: TGTGTCAGCAGCCAAGAAAGACTAGGGGGAGAAGACCGCTACGAGCAGTACTTC
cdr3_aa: CVSSQERLGGEDRYEQYF

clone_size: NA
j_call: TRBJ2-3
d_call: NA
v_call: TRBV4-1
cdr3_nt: TGCGCCAGCAGCCGAGTGAGGGACTTTACAGATACGCAGTATTTT
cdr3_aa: CASSRVRDFTDTQYF

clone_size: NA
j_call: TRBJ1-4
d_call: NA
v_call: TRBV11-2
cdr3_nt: TGTGCCAGCAGTTTAACAGGAATTAATGAAAAACTGTTTTTT
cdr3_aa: CASSLTGINEKLFF

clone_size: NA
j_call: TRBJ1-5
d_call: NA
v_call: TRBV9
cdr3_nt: TGTGCCAGCAGCGTAGGTATTGGGGATGACAGTTTCAATCGGCCCCAGCATTTT
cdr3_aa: CASSVGIGDDSFNRPQHF

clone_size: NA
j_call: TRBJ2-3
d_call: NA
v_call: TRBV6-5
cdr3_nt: TGTGCCAGCAGTACCTGGAACACAGCTACACAGTATTTT
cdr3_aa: CASSTWNTATQYF

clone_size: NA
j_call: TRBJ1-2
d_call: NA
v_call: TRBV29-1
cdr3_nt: TGCAGCGCCACGGTCATGGAGAGGATGGATGGCTACACCTTC
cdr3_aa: CSATVMERMDGYTF

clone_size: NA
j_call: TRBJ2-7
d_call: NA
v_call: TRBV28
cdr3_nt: TGTGCCAGCAGGTCTAGGGGGTTTTTCGAGTGGTACTTC
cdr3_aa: CASRSRGFFEWYF

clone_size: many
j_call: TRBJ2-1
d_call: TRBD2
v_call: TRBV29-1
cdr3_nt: TGCAGCGTTGAATTAAGCGGGAGCTCATACGATGAACAGTTCTTC
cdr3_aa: CSVELSGSSYDEQFF

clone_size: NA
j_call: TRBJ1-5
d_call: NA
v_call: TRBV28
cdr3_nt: TGTGACAGCAGTTGGTCTCGCTATAGCAATCAGCCCCAGCATTTT
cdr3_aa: CDSSWSRYSNQPQHF

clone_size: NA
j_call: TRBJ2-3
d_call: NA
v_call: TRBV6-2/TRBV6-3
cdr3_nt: TGTGCCAGCAGTCTCGACGGAAACACAGATACGCAGTATTTT
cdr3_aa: CASSLDGNTDTQYF

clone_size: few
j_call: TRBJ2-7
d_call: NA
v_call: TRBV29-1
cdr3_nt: TGCAGCGCTGACATCGGTTCCGGAATCGGGGTCGGCGAGCAGTACTTC
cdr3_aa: CSADIGSGIGVGEQYF

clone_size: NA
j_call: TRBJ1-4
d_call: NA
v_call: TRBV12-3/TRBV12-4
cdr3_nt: TGTACCACCAGTTTAAGGCCTGAAAAACTGTTTTTT
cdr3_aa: CTTSLRPEKLFF

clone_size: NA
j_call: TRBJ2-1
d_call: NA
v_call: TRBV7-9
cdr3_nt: TGTGTCAGCAGCGTAAGGGGACTTGGGAATGAGCAGTTCTTC
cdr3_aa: CVSSVRGLGNEQFF

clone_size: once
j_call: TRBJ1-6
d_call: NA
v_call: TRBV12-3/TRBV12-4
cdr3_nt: TGTGCCAGCAGTTTTGACCGGGGATCATCAACCCTCCACTTC
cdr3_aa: CASSFDRGSSTLHF

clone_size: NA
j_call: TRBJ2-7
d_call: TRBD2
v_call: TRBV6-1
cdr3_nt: TGTGCCAGCAGTGAGGGACTAACGGGCTCCTACGACCAGTACTTC
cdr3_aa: CASSEGLTGSYDQYF

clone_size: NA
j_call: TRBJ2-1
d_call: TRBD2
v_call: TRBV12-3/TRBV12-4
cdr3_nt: TGTGCCAGCAGTAATGGCCTCCTGGGACTATACAAAGAGCAGTTCTTC
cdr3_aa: CASSNGLLGLYKEQFF

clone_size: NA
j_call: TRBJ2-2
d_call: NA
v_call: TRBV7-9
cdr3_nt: TGTGCCAGCAGCAAGAATCCGAACACCCGGGGGCTGTTTTTT
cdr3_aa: CASSKNPNTRGLFF

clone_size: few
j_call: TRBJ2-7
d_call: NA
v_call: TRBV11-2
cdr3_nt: TGTGCCAGCGGCATACTGGGTCGCGAGCAGTACTTC
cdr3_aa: CASGILGREQYF

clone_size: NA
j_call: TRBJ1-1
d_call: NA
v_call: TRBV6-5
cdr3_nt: TGTGCCAGCAGCTTGCGGGGGGGGGGCGCTGAAGCTTCCTTT
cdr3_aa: CASSLRGGGAEASF

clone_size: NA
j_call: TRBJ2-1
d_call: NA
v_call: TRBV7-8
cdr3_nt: TGTGCCAGCAGCTTAGGAGCCGAGAATGAGCAGCTCTTC
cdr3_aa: CASSLGAENEQLF

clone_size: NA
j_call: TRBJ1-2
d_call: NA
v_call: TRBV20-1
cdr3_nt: TGCAGTGCTAGAGAGATGGGGAATTTTGGTTACACCTTC
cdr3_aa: CSAREMGNFGYTF

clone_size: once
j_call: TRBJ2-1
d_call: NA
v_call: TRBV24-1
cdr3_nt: TGTGCCACTAATGATTTGCGAGGAAACTCCTACAATGAGCAGTTCTTC
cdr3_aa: CATNDLRGNSYNEQFF

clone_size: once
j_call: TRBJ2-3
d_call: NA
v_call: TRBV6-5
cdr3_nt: TGTGCCAGCAGTTACTGCCGCCGCGGACGGCGCACAGATACGCAGTATTTT
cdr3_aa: CASSYCRRGRRTDTQYF

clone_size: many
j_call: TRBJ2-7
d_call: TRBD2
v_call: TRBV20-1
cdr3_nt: TGCAGTGCCTTCGGACTAGCGGGAGTTTATGGGGACGAGCAGTACTTC
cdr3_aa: CSAFGLAGVYGDEQYF

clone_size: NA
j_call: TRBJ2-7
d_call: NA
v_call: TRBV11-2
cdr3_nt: TGTGCCAGCTGCCTTACGGAGACTGCCTACGAGCAGTACTTC
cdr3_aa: CASCLTETAYEQYF

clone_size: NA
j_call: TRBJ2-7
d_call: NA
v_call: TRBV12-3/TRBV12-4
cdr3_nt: TGTGCCAGCAGTCTAGACTGGGGGGAAAGGAACGAGCAGTACTTC
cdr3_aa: CASSLDWGERNEQYF

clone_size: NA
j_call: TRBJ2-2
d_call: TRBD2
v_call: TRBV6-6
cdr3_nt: TGTGTCAACAAGATAGGACTAGCGCAGATCACCGGAGAGCTGTTTTTT
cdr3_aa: CVNKIGLAQITGELFF

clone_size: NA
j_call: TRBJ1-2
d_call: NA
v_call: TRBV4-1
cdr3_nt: TGCGCCAGCATAGCGGGTCCCCCCAACTATGGCCACACCTTT
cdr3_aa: CASIAGPPNYGHTF

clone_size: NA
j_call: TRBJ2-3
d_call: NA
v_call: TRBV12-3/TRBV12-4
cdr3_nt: TGTGCCAGCAGTTTACCTCTAGCGAGAGCGGGAGATACGCAGTATTTT
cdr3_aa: CASSLPLARAGDTQYF

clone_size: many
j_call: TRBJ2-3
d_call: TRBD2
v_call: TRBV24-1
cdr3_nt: TGTGCCACCAGTGCGGCACTAGCGGGAGCCACAGATACGCAGTATTTT
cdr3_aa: CATSAALAGATDTQYF

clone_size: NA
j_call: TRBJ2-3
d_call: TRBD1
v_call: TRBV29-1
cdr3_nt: TGCAACGTCAGGACAGGGGCGAGAAATGGAGTGGGCACAGATACGCAGTATTTT
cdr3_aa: CNVRTGARNGVGTDTQYF

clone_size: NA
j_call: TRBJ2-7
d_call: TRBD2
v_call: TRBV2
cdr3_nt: TGTGCCAGCAGTGAAGCGAGAGCGGGAGGGCGCGAGCAGTACTTC
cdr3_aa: CASSEARAGGREQYF

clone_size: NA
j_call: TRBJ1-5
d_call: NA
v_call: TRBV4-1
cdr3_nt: TGCGCCAGCAGCCAAGATGGGGGCAGCGATCAGCACCAGCAATTT
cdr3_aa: CASSQDGGSDQHQQF

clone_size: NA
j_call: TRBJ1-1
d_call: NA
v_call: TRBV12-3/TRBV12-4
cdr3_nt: TGTGCCAGCAGTCCCAGAGGGAACACTGAGGCTATCTTT
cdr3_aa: CASSPRGNTEAIF

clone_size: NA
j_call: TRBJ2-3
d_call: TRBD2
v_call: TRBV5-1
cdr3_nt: TGCGCCAGCAGCTTGGGACTAGCGGGAGGGAGAATCACGGATACGCAGTATTTT
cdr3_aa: CASSLGLAGGRITDTQYF

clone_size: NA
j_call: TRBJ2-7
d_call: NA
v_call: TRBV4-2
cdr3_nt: TGTGCCAGCAGTCACACGCTGGCGGTCTACGAGCGGTACTTC
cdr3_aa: CASSHTLAVYERYF

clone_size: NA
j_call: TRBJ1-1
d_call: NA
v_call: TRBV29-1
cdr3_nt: TGCAGTGTTGTACCTCCCGGGTGTAACACTGAAGCTTTCTTT
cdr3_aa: CSVVPPGCNTEAFF